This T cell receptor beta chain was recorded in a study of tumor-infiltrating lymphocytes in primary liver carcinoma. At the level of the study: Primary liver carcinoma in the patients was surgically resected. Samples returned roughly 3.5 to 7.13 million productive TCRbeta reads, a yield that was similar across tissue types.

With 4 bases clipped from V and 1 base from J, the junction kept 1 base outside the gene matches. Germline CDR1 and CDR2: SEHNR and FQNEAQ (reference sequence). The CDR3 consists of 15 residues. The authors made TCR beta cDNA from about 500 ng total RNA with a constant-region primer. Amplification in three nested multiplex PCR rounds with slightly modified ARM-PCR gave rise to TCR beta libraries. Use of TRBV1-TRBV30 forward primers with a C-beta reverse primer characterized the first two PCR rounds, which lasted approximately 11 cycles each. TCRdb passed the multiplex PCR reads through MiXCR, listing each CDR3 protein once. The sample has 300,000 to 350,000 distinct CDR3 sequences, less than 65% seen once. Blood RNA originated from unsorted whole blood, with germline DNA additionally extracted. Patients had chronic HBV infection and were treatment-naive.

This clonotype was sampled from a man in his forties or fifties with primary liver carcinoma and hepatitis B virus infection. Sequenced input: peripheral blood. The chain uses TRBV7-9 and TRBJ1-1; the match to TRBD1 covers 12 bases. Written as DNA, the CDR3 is TGTGCCAGCAGCTGGGACAGGGGGCCGAACACTGAAGCTTTCTTT. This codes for CASSWDRGPNTEAFF.